The 3 T cell receptor beta chains presented below share a single source sample, sequenced in a study of cytomegalovirus exposure and HLA in healthy donors. Primers included in the PCR were 60 Vbeta and 13 Jbeta primers. TCRdb keeps only in-frame clones here, not all; method: immunoSEQ multiplex PCR. This sample has roughly 72,000 clones, with 60% to 80% found just once. Sequencing was performed on PBMCs. Receptors originate from a middle-aged woman in good health and CMV-seropositive.

The chain joins TRBV7-8 to TRBJ2-4; D remains unclear. Per the germline V gene, CDR1 is SGHVS and CDR2 is FQNEAQ. V was pared by 1 base and J by 5 bases, with 6 bases between. This CDR3 contains 13 residues. Here the CDR3 DNA reads TGTGCCAGCAGCTTAGGTCGAGAAAACATTCAGTACTTC. It yields the protein CASSLGRENIQYF.

V usage is TRBV6-1 and J usage is TRBJ2-5; the match to TRBD2 covers 7 bases. Germline V gene data show CDR1 as MNHNS and CDR2 as SASEGT. The V and J ends lost 8 bases and 10 bases, in that order; junction bases with no gene match: 16. CDR3 length: 14 residues. The DNA of the CDR3 is TGTGCCAGCCTGAGGGACCCTGGGTGGGGGGGCCAGTACTTC. Its translation: CASLRDPGWGGQYF.

This clone has only one observation. The rearrangement joins TRBV29-1 to TRBJ2-2; weak D call: TRBD2 (6 bases). V dropped 3 bases and J dropped 1 base, with 9 bases sitting between them. The CDR3 has 14 residues. CDR1 is SQVTM, CDR2 ANQGSEA, per germline. This CDR3 is CSVDVGGNTGELFF. In nucleotides, the CDR3 is TGCAGCGTTGACGTCGGGGGGAACACCGGGGAGCTGTTTTTT.